Sequencing of this T cell receptor beta chain was carried out in a study of blood T cell repertoires in COVID-19. Study summary: Some COVID-19 samples were acute and others convalescent; all came from the United States, Italy and Spain. T cells, B-cell-depleted T cells, or PBMCs provided the cDNA or gDNA that served as material.

V was pared by 6 bases and J by 5 bases, with 9 bases of the junction left unmatched. The CDR3 sequence is 15 residues long. Germline V lookup: CDR1 LNHDA, CDR2 SQIVND (reference sequence). As processed by the authors: Amplified reference gene primers provided the basis for estimating nucleated cell counts. Sequencing used immunoSEQ multiplex PCR; TCRdb keeps in-frame clones, though not all of them. The V and J calls and clone size are taken from that table; D and trimming were inferred from the DNA. The repertoire has roughly 150,000 clones, about 88% of them found once; the top ten carry approximately 18%.

This receptor was taken from a woman of 80 years or more with acute or convalescent COVID-19. The V call is TRBV19, the J call TRBJ1-4; the match to TRBD1 covers 7 bases. Sequencing was done on a sample of peripheral blood. CDR3 in amino acids: CASRNTGTANEKLFF. CDR3 bases: TGTGCCAGTAGGAATACCGGGACAGCAAATGAAAAACTGTTTTTT.